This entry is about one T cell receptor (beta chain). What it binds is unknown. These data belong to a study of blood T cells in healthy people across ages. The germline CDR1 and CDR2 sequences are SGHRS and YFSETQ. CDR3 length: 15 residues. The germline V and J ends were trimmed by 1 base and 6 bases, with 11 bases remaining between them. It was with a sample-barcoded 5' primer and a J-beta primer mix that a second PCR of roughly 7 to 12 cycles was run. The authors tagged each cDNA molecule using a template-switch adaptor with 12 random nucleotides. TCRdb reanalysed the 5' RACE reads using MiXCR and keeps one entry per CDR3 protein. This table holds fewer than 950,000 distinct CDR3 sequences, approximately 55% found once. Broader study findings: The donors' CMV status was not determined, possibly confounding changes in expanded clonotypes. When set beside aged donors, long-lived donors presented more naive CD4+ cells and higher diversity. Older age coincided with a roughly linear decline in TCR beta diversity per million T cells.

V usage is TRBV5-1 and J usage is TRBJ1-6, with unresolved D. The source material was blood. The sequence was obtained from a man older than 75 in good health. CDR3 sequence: CASSLLLDPNSPLHF. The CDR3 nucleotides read TGCGCCAGCAGCTTGCTACTCGACCCTAATTCACCCCTCCACTTT.